This T cell receptor (beta chain) was observed in a study of blood T cells in healthy people across ages. Notes on this clonotype: The target antigen is unknown.

This CDR3 has 13 residues. Trimming stripped 2 bases from V and 5 bases from J, with 10 bases between. Then a second PCR, running roughly 7 to 11 cycles, was carried out with a sample-barcoded 5' primer and a J-beta primer mix. TCRdb used MiXCR to reprocess the 5' RACE reads, holding one entry per CDR3 protein. This table has some 780,000 distinct CDR3 sequences, more than 55% appearing once. Study-level findings and limits: PBMCs went unsorted, and a conclusive naive versus antigen-experienced comparison was therefore prevented.

This chain joins TRBV12-3 or TRBV12-4 and TRBJ2-7; TRBD1 might be the D (6 bases). The origin of this receptor is a man aged 40-49 years in good health. The sample comprised blood. DNA of the CDR3: TGTGCCAGCAGTTTAACCAGGGGCAACGAGCAGTACTTC. Protein product: CASSLTRGNEQYF.